This T cell receptor (beta chain) was sequenced during a study of OX40 agonist ivuxolimab in advanced cancers. Study-level background: Enrollees could have had prior anti-PD-1, anti-PD-L1 or anti-CTLA-4 therapy, which 35% to 40% had received.

The CDR3 is 12 amino acids. Per germline, CDR1 SGHTA and CDR2 FQGNSA. Trimming left V 11 bases short and J 1 base short, with 12 bases between. The table came from immunoSEQ multiplex PCR; TCRdb's copy has only in-frame clones and leaves some out. The sample holds around 71,000 clones, around 82% seen once. Overall study results and limits: At doses 0.1 to 3.0 mg/kg, CD4+ and CD8+ clones expanded.

With respect to this clone: Its specificity is not known.

Material: CD4+ or CD8+ T cells sorted from blood, obtained in a trial of the OX40 agonist ivuxolimab. The chain employs TRBV7-2 and TRBJ2-7; no definite D call. The sequence was collected from an adult with an advanced solid tumor such as melanoma, head and neck, liver or kidney cancer. The CDR3 bases are TGTGCCTCCCGTGGGGTTTCCTACGAGCAGTACTTC. It translates to CASRGVSYEQYF.